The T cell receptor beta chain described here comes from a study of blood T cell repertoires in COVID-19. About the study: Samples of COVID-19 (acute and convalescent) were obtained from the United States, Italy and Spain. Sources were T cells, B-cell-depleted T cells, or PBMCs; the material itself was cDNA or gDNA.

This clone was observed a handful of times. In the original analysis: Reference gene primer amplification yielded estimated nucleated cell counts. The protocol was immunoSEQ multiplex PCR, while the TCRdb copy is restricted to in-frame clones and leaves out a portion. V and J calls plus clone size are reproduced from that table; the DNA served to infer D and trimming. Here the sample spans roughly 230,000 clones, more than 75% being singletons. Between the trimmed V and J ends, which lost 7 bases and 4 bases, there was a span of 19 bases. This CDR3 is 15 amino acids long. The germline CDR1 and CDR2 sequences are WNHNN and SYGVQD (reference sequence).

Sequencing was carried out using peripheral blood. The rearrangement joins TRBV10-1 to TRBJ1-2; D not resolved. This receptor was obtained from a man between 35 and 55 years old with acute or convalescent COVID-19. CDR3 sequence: CASITPGREGYGYTF. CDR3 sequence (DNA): TGCGCCAGCATAACTCCGGGGAGGGAAGGCTATGGCTACACCTTC.